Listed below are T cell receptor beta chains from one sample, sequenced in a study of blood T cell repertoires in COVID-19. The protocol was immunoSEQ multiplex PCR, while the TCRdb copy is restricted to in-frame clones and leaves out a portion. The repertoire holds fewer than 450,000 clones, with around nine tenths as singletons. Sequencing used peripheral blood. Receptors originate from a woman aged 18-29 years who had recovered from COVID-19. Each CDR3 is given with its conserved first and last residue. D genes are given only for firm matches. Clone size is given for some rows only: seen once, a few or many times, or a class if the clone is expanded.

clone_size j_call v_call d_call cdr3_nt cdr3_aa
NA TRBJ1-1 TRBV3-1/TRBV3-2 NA TGTGCCAGCAGCCAAGTAGTGCGCAGGGGCACTGAAGCTTTCTTT CASSQVVRRGTEAFF
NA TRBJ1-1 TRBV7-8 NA TGTGCCAGCAGCCTACGGATAGGGCAGGGGAACACTGAAGCTTTCTTT CASSLRIGQGNTEAFF
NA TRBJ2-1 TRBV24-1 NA TGTGCCACCAGTGATTTTGGACTCAATGAGCAGTTCTTC CATSDFGLNEQFF
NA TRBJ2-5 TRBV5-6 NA TGTGCCAGCAGCCAGGATAGACGGGAGACCCAGTACTTC CASSQDRRETQYF
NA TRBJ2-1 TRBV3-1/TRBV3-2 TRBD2 TGTGCCAGCAGCCAGATGACCGGGACTACCCGGTGGAATGAGCAGTTCTTC CASSQMTGTTRWNEQFF
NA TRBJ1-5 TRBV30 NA TGTGCCTGGAGTTCCCGGACAGGCAATCAGCCCCAGCATTTT CAWSSRTGNQPQHF
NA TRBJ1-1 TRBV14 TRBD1 TGTGCCAGCAGCCGACACACAGGGGGAGGAACTGAAGCTTTCTTT CASSRHTGGGTEAFF
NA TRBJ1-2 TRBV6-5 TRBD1 TGTGCCAGCAGTTACTCTGTGGGACAGGGTCAGAGCTACACCTTC CASSYSVGQGQSYTF
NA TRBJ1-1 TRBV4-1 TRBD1 TGCGCCAGCAGGAGGGGGCAGGGGGTCATGAACACTGAAGCTTTCTTT CASRRGQGVMNTEAFF
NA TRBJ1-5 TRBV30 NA TGTGCCTGGGCGAATGGGGGCCCCAATCAGCCCCAGCATTTT CAWANGGPNQPQHF
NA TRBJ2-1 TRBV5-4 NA TGTGCCAGCAGACCCTCGCTCCTAGCGACCACCTACAATGAGCAGTTCTTC CASRPSLLATTYNEQFF
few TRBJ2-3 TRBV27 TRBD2 TGTGCCAGCAGCCCACCAACTAGCGGCACAGATACGCAGTATTTT CASSPPTSGTDTQYF
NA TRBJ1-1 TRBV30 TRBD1 TGTGCCTGGAACCGGGACAGGGGACGCACTGAAGCTTTCTTT CAWNRDRGRTEAFF
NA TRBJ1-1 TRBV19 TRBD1 TGTGCCAGTACCATGGACAGGGGGGGGTCTGAAGCTTTCTTT CASTMDRGGSEAFF
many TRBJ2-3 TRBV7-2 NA TGTGCCAGCAGCTTGGGGGGTTTCCGCCCAGATACGCAGTATTTT CASSLGGFRPDTQYF
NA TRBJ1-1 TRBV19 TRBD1 TGTGCCAGTAGTTACAGGGGGGGAGGCACTGAAGCTTTCTTT CASSYRGGGTEAFF
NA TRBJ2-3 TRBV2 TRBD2 TGTGCCAGCAGTCCGGCGGGAGGGTTAAGAGTTACGCAGTATTTT CASSPAGGLRVTQYF
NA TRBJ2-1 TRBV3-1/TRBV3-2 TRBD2 TGTGCCAGCAGCCAGTCGGGACTAGTGATCAATGAGCAGTTCTTC CASSQSGLVINEQFF
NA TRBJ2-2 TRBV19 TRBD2 TGTGCCAGTAGTGCGGGACTAGCGGGAGGGCCGGGCACCGGGGAGCTGTTTTTT CASSAGLAGGPGTGELFF
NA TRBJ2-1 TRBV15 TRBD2 TGTGCCACCAGCAGCCGTAGCGGGAGGGGAAGCTCCTACAATGAGCAGTTCTTC CATSSRSGRGSSYNEQFF
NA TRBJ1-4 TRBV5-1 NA TGCGCCAGCAGGTTGAGCCTGGCAGGATCTAATGAAAAACTGTTTTTT CASRLSLAGSNEKLFF
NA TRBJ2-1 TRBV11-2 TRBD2 TGTGCCAGCAGCTCTTGGACAAGTGGGCGGGAGGACTACAATGAGCAGTTCTTC CASSSWTSGREDYNEQFF
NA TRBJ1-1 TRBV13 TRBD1 TGTGCCAGCAGGGTAGGGGGCTACACTGAAGCTTTCTTT CASRVGGYTEAFF
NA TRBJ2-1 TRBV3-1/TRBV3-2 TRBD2 TGTGCCAGCAGCCCGAGCCGAGCGGGAGTCTCCTACAATGAGCAGTTCTTC CASSPSRAGVSYNEQFF
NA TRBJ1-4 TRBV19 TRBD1 TGTGCCAGTAGTGGGCGGACAGGGGGCCGTGAAAAACTGTTTTTT CASSGRTGGREKLFF
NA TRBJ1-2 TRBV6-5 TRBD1 TGTGCCAGCAGATCACAGGGGTTGGGAGGCTACACCTTC CASRSQGLGGYTF
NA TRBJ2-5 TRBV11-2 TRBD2 TGTGCCAGCAGCTTGGGGACTAGCGGCGGACAAGAGACCCAGTACTTC CASSLGTSGGQETQYF
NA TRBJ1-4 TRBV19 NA TGTGCCAGTAGTATACAGGGCGATGAAAAACTGTTTTTT CASSIQGDEKLFF
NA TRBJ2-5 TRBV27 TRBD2 TGTGCCAGCAGTTTAATTCAGGCTAGCGGGGACCAAGAGACCCAGTACTTC CASSLIQASGDQETQYF